Included here is one T cell receptor (beta chain) sequence, with context. The length of the CDR3 is 14 residues. Germline assignment: CDR1 MNHEY and CDR2 SVGAGI. Trimming pared 8 bases from V and 0 bases from J, leaving 13 bases between. In the authors' methods: Scientists estimated how many nucleated cells there were by amplifying reference gene primers. Measured with immunoSEQ multiplex PCR; TCRdb has only the in-frame clones, and not every one. V and J calls and clone size are copied from that table; D and trimming were computed from the DNA. The data hold 150,000 or so clones, with around 80% observed a single time. These data come from a study of blood T cell repertoires in COVID-19.

This TCR was recovered from a man aged 45-65 years who had recovered from COVID-19. Input material: PBMCs or T cells enriched from blood (not recorded which). The rearrangement links TRBV6-5 to TRBJ1-2, with D maybe TRBD1 (5 bases). The CDR3 DNA sequence: TGTGCCAGCTCGAAAGGGGATTCTAACTATGGCTACACCTTC. Translating gives CASSKGDSNYGYTF.